The 5 T cell receptor beta chains below all came from one sample that was sequenced in a study of identical twins. One entry per CDR3 protein results from TCRdb running MiXCR on the 5' RACE reads. The sample has roughly 260,000 distinct CDR3 sequences, roughly an eighth seen once; the top ten hold under 9.5%. The specimen was memory (CD45RO+) T cells sorted from blood. The receptors were sampled from a woman aged 18-29 years in good health.

The table lists this clonotype with many counts. The chain carries TRBV2 and TRBJ2-3; D is undetermined. CDR1 and CDR2 (germline): SNHLY, FYNNEI. This CDR3 is 13 amino acids long. The V and J ends lost 3 bases and 5 bases respectively, with 9 bases between them. The CDR3 region is CASSDLGIDTQYF. The CDR3 DNA reads as TGTGCCAGCAGTGATCTGGGAATAGATACGCAGTATTTT.

This clonotype was found a few times. The chain combines TRBV6-1 with TRBJ1-2; tentatively, D is TRBD1 (5 bases). The germline CDR1 and CDR2 sequences are MNHNS and SASEGT. The V and J ends lost 6 bases and 5 bases respectively, with 22 bases between them. This CDR3 is 16 amino acids long. The CDR3 is CASSPGGTLPAYGYTF. The CDR3 DNA reads TGTGCCAGCAGCCCCGGTGGGACCTTACCTGCGTATGGCTACACCTTC.

The chain joins TRBV11-2 to TRBJ2-2; TRBD2 matches 12 bases. J lost 7 bases, V lost 5 bases, and 14 bases had no gene match. Germline lookup yields CDR1 SGHAT and CDR2 FQNNGV. The CDR3 loop spans 18 amino acids. In DNA, the CDR3 is TGTGCCAGCAGCCTTGGATTTTCTAGCGGGGGGGCTTTCGGGGAGCTGTTTTTT. Protein sequence: CASSLGFSSGGAFGELFF.

The rearrangement links TRBV5-1 to TRBJ2-2; 8 bases are a match to TRBD2. The J segment lost 4 bases and the V segment lost 4 bases, leaving 9 bases of the junction unmatched. CDR1 SGHRS and CDR2 YFSETQ come from the germline V gene. The CDR3 spans 16 residues. CDR3 residues: CASSRLAGGLTGELFF. The CDR3 bases are TGCGCCAGCAGCCGTCTGGCGGGGGGACTCACCGGGGAGCTGTTTTTT.

V is TRBV2 and J is TRBJ1-2; perhaps TRBD1 as D (5 bases). The CDR3 runs 11 residues. V shed 10 bases and J shed 8 bases, with 14 bases lying between them. Germline V lookup: CDR1 SNHLY, CDR2 FYNNEI. CDR3 DNA sequence: TGTGCCACCCCAGGGAGTTCGGGCTACACCTTC. This codes for CATPGSSGYTF.